This T cell receptor beta chain stems from a study of T cell responses to AZD1222 COVID-19 vaccine (dated by TCRdb to about 2021). As for the study more broadly: Because spike-specific TCR depth and breadth did not differ between the two schedules, AZD1222 recipients who got a second dose at roughly 4 weeks were pooled with those who got a second dose at roughly 12 weeks. Trial participants were enrolled by age into subgroups of 18-55, 56-69 and 70-plus years, and roughly 150, 30 and 60 TCR-sequenced participants, respectively, were included in these subgroups. TCR sequencing covered more than 230 trial participants: about 210 given two doses of AZD1222 and 26 given two doses of MenACWY control vaccine. The investigation overall reported the following: Spike-specific TCR breadth and depth rose significantly after two AZD1222 doses compared with day 0 and with MenACWY recipients. Vaccine-associated CD4 TCRs spanned the whole spike protein, with dominant responses in regions 160-218 and 743-854. Participants were mostly white British, with more females than males. The authors suggested clonal diversity may have been underestimated. The 56-69-year group was small, and its depth increase did not reach significance, likely because of low power. Epitopes outside the regions mutated in the B.1.351 and B.1.1.7 variants were reportedly recognized by nearly half of the unique spike-specific TCRs. Conclusions about previously exposed vaccinees are limited, since just five or six AZD1222 recipients were seropositive for SARS-CoV-2 at baseline. Because no day 14 peak-response samples were available, the repertoires could be characterized only after the peak T cell response.

For this clone: It has no known antigen specificity. No much larger clonotype is one base removed from it; base qualities were not supplied.

The time point label here, explained by the study, means: baseline before first vaccination. Vaccinee samples came from UK trials COV001 and COV002, including a single-blind randomized controlled phase 2/3 trial of AZD1222 (ChAdOx1 nCoV-19) in healthy adults. For TCRbeta chain sequencing, PBMC samples from trial participants were taken at day 0 and at day 28 after the second dose. V drops 7 bases and J drops 7 bases, leaving 10 bases in between. Its CDR3 holds 11 amino acids, cysteine through phenylalanine. Left in the record is the CDR3 DNA by itself, 33 bases read in frame from the first base. The CDR3 regions of human TCRbeta chains were subjected to immunosequencing. The authors' analysis ran thus. TCRs in the repertoires were matched against a reference library of SARS-CoV-2-specific TCRs that had been generated with the MIRA antigen-specificity platform. Breadth was defined as the fraction of unique TCRs that were SARS-CoV-2-associated. Depth was defined as the fraction of total T cells that were SARS-CoV-2-associated. Using the MIRA data, each spike-specific TCR was assigned both to the spike region to which the TCR was reactive and to a CD4 or CD8 class. Log10-transformed breadth and depth values were compared by one-way ANOVA with Sidak's multiple comparisons tests. TCRdb retrieved this table from immuneACCESS and kept in-frame rearrangements only. Not all clones are present; in checked studies, unresolved V genes account for under half, and no reason is known for the remainder. Clonal size and the V and J genes are those of that table, whereas D and trimming came from the DNA. The sample records tens of thousands of clones, under 95% of which are singletons. The ten largest clones capture around 2.8% of the sample.

Here the chain combines TRBV12-3 or TRBV12-4 and TRBJ1-1, with the D gene uncertain. The origin of this receptor is an adult in good health. The input for sequencing was peripheral blood, taken on day 0 of AZD1222 vaccination. The CDR3 reads as follows: CASIRTDEAFF. The nucleotides are TGTGCCAGCATACGGACGGATGAAGCTTTCTTT.